The 2 T cell receptor beta chains in this list originate from one sample, sequenced in a study of vaccination effects on CD4 cells after COVID-19. Isolation of CD4+ T cells took place after less than 12 days of culture. Each participant received a vaccine that was either BNT162b2 or mRNA-1273, given as two doses. Which antigens these TCRs recognize remains unknown. The method was immunoSEQ multiplex PCR; TCRdb's version includes in-frame clones alone and lacks a portion of them. This table holds approximately 30,000 clones, around 74% found once. The sample was CD4+ T cells from PBMCs cultured without peptide, taken after COVID-19 vaccination. These receptors were obtained from a human donor who received a COVID-19 vaccine.

The rearrangement links TRBV7-2 to TRBJ1-1; tentative D call: TRBD1 (6 bases). Germline V gene sequence: CDR1 SGHTA, CDR2 FQGNSA. This CDR3 has 14 residues. Trimming took 4 bases from V and 1 from J, leaving 10 bases between them. CDR3 coding DNA: TGTGCCAGCAGCTATCAACAGGGGAACACTGAAGCTTTCTTT. Translated, it gives CASSYQQGNTEAFF.

The chain recombines TRBV3-1 (or the pseudogene TRBV3-2) with TRBJ1-5; TRBD1 is a possible D gene (6 bases). Germline CDR1 reads LGHDT; CDR2 reads YNNKEL (reference sequence). The V gene lost 1 base and the J gene lost 6 bases, with 13 bases spanning the gap. The CDR3 contains 15 residues. The CDR3 spells CASSQGSGASQPQHF. The CDR3 region has the DNA TGTGCCAGCAGCCAAGGGTCGGGGGCGAGTCAGCCCCAGCATTTT.